This T cell receptor beta chain is from a study of cytomegalovirus exposure and HLA in healthy donors. Study as a whole: The Caucasian-associated ancestry cluster held roughly 80% of around 380 genotyped donors.

The PCR was carried out with 60 Vbeta primers and 13 Jbeta primers. Clones were read by immunoSEQ multiplex PCR, and TCRdb kept only the in-frame ones, dropping some. This table has about 130,000 clones, about 80% appearing once. Germline lookup yields CDR1 GTSNPN and CDR2 SVGIG (reference sequence). This CDR3 spans 15 amino acids. V was pared by 2 bases and J by 4 bases, with 12 bases between. The chain uses TRBV30 and TRBJ2-6; the D gene is possibly TRBD2 (5 bases). What was sequenced was PBMCs. The sequence was collected from a man between 25 and 39 years old in good health and CMV-seropositive. In DNA form, the CDR3 reads TGTGCCTGGAGTTTCGGAGGTGGGGGGGCCAACGTCCTGACTTTC. It specifies CAWSFGGGGANVLTF.